This T cell receptor (beta chain) was found in a study of blood T cells in healthy people across ages. Then a second PCR, running about 6 to 12 cycles, was carried out with a sample-barcoded 5' primer and a J-beta primer mix. Each CDR3 protein gets one entry after TCRdb re-called the 5' RACE reads with MiXCR. The profile shows around 1,000,000 distinct CDR3 sequences, approximately 25% of them singletons. There are a few counts of this clonotype. V trimming: 4 bases; J trimming: 3 bases; junction bases outside the gene matches: 4. CDR3 length: 14 amino acids. Germline-derived CDR1 and CDR2 are LGHDT and YNNKEL (reference sequence). These data also featured in a second study, about T cells of mothers and their children.

Sequencing used blood. This clonotype was sampled from a girl aged 2 to 10 in good health. This chain joins TRBV3-1 and TRBJ2-7; 9 positions match TRBD2. The CDR3 coding sequence is TGTGCCAGCAGCCCTGGGACTAGCCGCTACGAGCAGTACTTC. Its protein is CASSPGTSRYEQYF.